The rows below give T cell receptor beta chains drawn from one sample of a study of T cell changes during pregnancy in multiple sclerosis. Only in-frame clones appear in the TCRdb table, and some are missing; sequencing was by immunoSEQ multiplex PCR. This table has about 97,000 clones, 90% appearing once. Sequenced here: peripheral blood, sampled in the second trimester of pregnancy. Every receptor here comes from a female donor in good health, enrolled as a control in a pregnancy study. The CDR3 runs from the conserved cysteine through the conserved F or W. The D gene is left open where the match is weak. Clone sizes are given selectively: once, few, many, or a class where the clone is expanded.

TRBV4-2	TRBJ2-7	NA	NA	TGTGCCAGCAGCCAAGTGGGCCAGGGTGACTACGAGCAGTACTTC	CASSQVGQGDYEQYF
TRBV6-5	TRBJ2-7	TRBD2	NA	TGTGCCAGCAGTTACTGGGCGACAGCGGGAGAGCAGTACTTC	CASSYWATAGEQYF
TRBV19	TRBJ1-2	TRBD1	NA	TGTGCCAGTAGTCCTGGACAGGCAGGCAGCTACACCTTC	CASSPGQAGSYTF
TRBV7-2	TRBJ1-2	NA	NA	TGTGCCAGCAGCTTAGAACAGGGTCGAGGCTACACCTTC	CASSLEQGRGYTF
TRBV10-3	TRBJ2-2	NA	NA	TGTGCCATCAGTTCTACAGGGAACACCGGGGAGCTGTTTTTT	CAISSTGNTGELFF
TRBV9	TRBJ1-5	NA	NA	TGTGCCAGCAGCCCGGGAGGGGATCAGCCCCAGCATTTT	CASSPGGDQPQHF
TRBV28	TRBJ2-7	NA	NA	TGTGCCAGCAGTCCCGAGACAGGGGTACTAGCGGGTGACTCCTACGAGCAGTACTTC	CASSPETGVLAGDSYEQYF
TRBV5-4	TRBJ1-2	NA	NA	TGTGCCAGCAGCCCGACAGGCGTCTATGGCTACACCTTC	CASSPTGVYGYTF
TRBV15	TRBJ2-7	NA	NA	TGTGCCACCAGCAGGGACAGCCTTGGGGAGCAGTACTTC	CATSRDSLGEQYF
TRBV15	TRBJ2-7	NA	NA	TGTGCCACCAGCAGAGATAAATGGACGGCGGGTTCCTACGAGCAGTACTTC	CATSRDKWTAGSYEQYF
TRBV7-9	TRBJ1-1	NA	NA	TGTGCCAGCAGCTTAGCGAGGCAGGGTATGGCTTTCTTT	CASSLARQGMAFF
TRBV19	TRBJ2-7	TRBD1	NA	TGTGCCAGTAGTATTTCTCCGGGACAGGGAAACTACGAGCAGTACTTC	CASSISPGQGNYEQYF
TRBV2	TRBJ2-7	NA	NA	TGTGCCAGCAGTGAGGGGCCACCTACCTACGAGCAGTACTTC	CASSEGPPTYEQYF
TRBV7-8	TRBJ2-3	TRBD2	NA	TGTGCCAGCAGCTCTGGACTAGCGGCTGGAACAGATACGCAGTATTTT	CASSSGLAAGTDTQYF
TRBV16	TRBJ1-2	NA	NA	TGTGCCAGCAGCCAAACGCAGGGCCGTACTTCTCGAGATGGCTACACCTTC	CASSQTQGRTSRDGYTF
TRBV27	TRBJ1-5	NA	NA	TGTGCCAGCAGTTTCGGGGTTCCGTGGCAGGGGATTCGCAATCAGCCCCAGCATTTT	CASSFGVPWQGIRNQPQHF
TRBV10-3	TRBJ2-3	TRBD2	NA	TGTGCCATCAGTGCGGGACTAGCGGGAGCAGATACGCAGTATTTT	CAISAGLAGADTQYF
TRBV28	TRBJ2-6	NA	once	TGTGCCAGTAAGCGTGGGGGGACTGGGGCCAACGTCCTGACTTTC	CASKRGGTGANVLTF
TRBV5-1	TRBJ1-2	NA	NA	TGCGCCAGCAGCTTGCGGGATGCCTATGGCTACACCTTC	CASSLRDAYGYTF
TRBV11-3	TRBJ2-5	TRBD2	NA	TGTGCCAGCAGCTTAGGGGCTAGCGGCCAAGAGACCCAGTACTTC	CASSLGASGQETQYF
TRBV23-1	TRBJ2-1	TRBD2	few	TGCGCCAGCAGTCAATCGTACCGCGGGAGGGCCGCCTACAATGAGCAGTTCTTC	CASSQSYRGRAAYNEQFF
TRBV18	TRBJ2-1	TRBD2	NA	TGTGCCAGCTCAACTCTAGCGGGGGGGAGAAACAATGAGCAGTTCTTC	CASSTLAGGRNNEQFF
TRBV28	TRBJ2-1	NA	NA	TGTGCCAGTCTGCCAGGGGTTGGGACCTACAATGAGCAGTTCTTC	CASLPGVGTYNEQFF
TRBV27	TRBJ1-2	TRBD1	NA	TGTGCCAGCAGTCCCACCGGGACAGGGGCGTGGTATGGCTACACCTTC	CASSPTGTGAWYGYTF
TRBV4-2	TRBJ1-4	TRBD1	NA	TGTGCCAGCAGACCTACAGGGGAGGCCAATGAAAAACTGTTTTTT	CASRPTGEANEKLFF
TRBV6-6	TRBJ1-2	TRBD1	NA	TGTGCCAGTTCCACCCCGCAGGGGGATGGCTACACCTTC	CASSTPQGDGYTF
TRBV6-5	TRBJ1-3	NA	NA	TGTGCCAGCAGTTCAACTCGGTCGGGGTGGGGAAACACCATATATTTT	CASSSTRSGWGNTIYF
TRBV5-1	TRBJ1-2	NA	once	TGCGCCAGCAGCCCCTTCCGGGGGGCGCCGGGCTACACCTTC	CASSPFRGAPGYTF
TRBV19	TRBJ1-5	NA	NA	TGTGCCAGTATGGTACTCGGGGCCGGGGGAGAGCCCCAGCATTTT	CASMVLGAGGEPQHF
TRBV5-6	TRBJ2-5	NA	NA	TGTGCCAGCAGCGTGGAAGGACTGAACATCCAAGAGACCCAGTACTTC	CASSVEGLNIQETQYF
TRBV2	TRBJ1-6	NA	once	TGTGCCAGCAGTGACGAGGTCTTGTTGTCTCCCCTCCACTTT	CASSDEVLLSPLHF
TRBV5-1	TRBJ2-5	NA	NA	TGCGCCAGCAGCTCAATGGGACACACACAAGAGACCCAGTACTTC	CASSSMGHTQETQYF
TRBV27	TRBJ2-3	NA	NA	TGTGCCAGCAGTTTCGACTCACTAGCTGGCACAGATACGCAGTATTTT	CASSFDSLAGTDTQYF
TRBV7-2	TRBJ2-1	NA	NA	TGTGCCAGCAGCTCCTATTACAATGAGCAGTTCTTC	CASSSYYNEQFF
TRBV6-5	TRBJ2-5	NA	NA	TGTGCCAGCAAGAGGCAGGAGACCCAGTACTTC	CASKRQETQYF
TRBV28	TRBJ2-5	TRBD2	NA	TGTGCCAGCAGCTTGGGGGGAGGGCCAGGAGAGACCCAGTACTTC	CASSLGGGPGETQYF
TRBV5-4	TRBJ2-7	NA	NA	TGTGCCAGCAGCCCCGAGGGATACGAGCAGTACTTC	CASSPEGYEQYF
TRBV5-1	TRBJ1-1	NA	NA	TGCGCCAGCAGCTTCGAGGGGGGGCGCACACACACTGAAGCTTTCTTT	CASSFEGGRTHTEAFF
TRBV7-8	TRBJ2-3	NA	NA	TGTGCCAGCAGCTTAGCTGGCGGGGTCACAGATACGCAGTATTTT	CASSLAGGVTDTQYF